This TCR beta chain emerged from a study of blood T cell repertoires in COVID-19. Study overall: The United States, Italy and Spain provided the acute and convalescent COVID-19 samples. Sources were T cells, B-cell-depleted T cells, or PBMCs; the material itself was cDNA or gDNA.

Study processing details: Counts of nucleated cells, estimated from reference gene primer amplification, were obtained. The method was immunoSEQ multiplex PCR; TCRdb's version includes in-frame clones alone and lacks a portion of them. Clone size and the V and J calls come from that table; the DNA yielded D and trimming. The sample yields some 240,000 clones, about nine tenths seen once. CDR1 and CDR2 from the germline V gene are SGHTA and FQGNSA. This CDR3 spans 16 amino acids. Germline trimming cut 6 bases from V and 4 bases from J; bases unmatched to any gene: 10. The chain couples TRBV7-2 to TRBJ2-2; TRBD2 aligns across 8 bases. Sequenced material: peripheral blood. The sequence was obtained from a man in his 60s who had recovered from COVID-19. CDR3 nucleotide sequence: TGTGCCAGCAGAACCCGGGGGGGGATAATCACCGGGGAGCTGTTTTTT. Translated: CASRTRGGIITGELFF.